The 28 T cell receptor beta chains below come from one sample, sequenced in a study of OX40 agonist ivuxolimab in advanced cancers. The repertoire was sequenced with immunoSEQ multiplex PCR; TCRdb's copy has only in-frame clones and lacks some. The sample includes 35,000 to 45,000 clones, roughly nine tenths of them seen just once. The specimen was CD4+ or CD8+ T cells sorted from blood, collected in a trial of the OX40 agonist ivuxolimab. These receptors originate from an adult with an advanced solid tumor such as melanoma, head and neck, liver or kidney cancer.

The chain employs TRBV5-6 and TRBJ2-5; 10 bases align to TRBD2. CDR1 is SGHDT and CDR2 is YYEEEE in the germline V gene. With 2 bases clipped from V and 1 base from J, the junction kept 5 bases outside the gene matches. The CDR3 totals 16 residues. In DNA form, the CDR3 reads TGTGCCAGCAGCTTCCTGACTAGCGGGTTCCAAGAGACCCAGTACTTC. The encoded protein is CASSFLTSGFQETQYF.

This chain uses TRBV19 with TRBJ1-1; D unclear. CDR1 is LNHDA, CDR2 SQIVND, per germline (reference sequence). This CDR3 has 13 amino acids. The V gene lost 4 bases and the J gene lost 1 base, with 7 bases spanning the gap. The CDR3 DNA reads as TGTGCCAGTAGTAGACGACAGAACACTGAAGCTTTCTTT. Its translation: CASSRRQNTEAFF.

The chain employs TRBV10-3 and TRBJ2-7; D unclear. Germline V lookup: CDR1 ENHRY, CDR2 SYGVKD. V gave up 6 bases and J gave up 6 bases, with 15 bases separating them. The CDR3 totals 13 residues. Here the CDR3 DNA reads TGTGCCATCAGGCCTTTGGGGTCCCTCGAGCAGTACTTC. This codes for CAIRPLGSLEQYF.

V usage is TRBV6-5 and J usage is TRBJ2-1; 9 bases match TRBD1. The V segment lost 4 bases and the J segment 3 bases; nucleotides outside the gene matches: 4. Germline CDR1 and CDR2: MNHEY and SVGAGI. This CDR3 contains 15 residues. The CDR3 DNA follows: TGTGCCAGCAGTTCGACAGGGGGTCACTACAATGAGCAGTTCTTC. Translation gives CASSSTGGHYNEQFF.

The chain is built from TRBV2 and TRBJ1-5; D is ambiguous. CDR3 length: 15 residues. Germline V CDR1 and CDR2: SNHLY, FYNNEI. V shed 5 bases and J shed 4 bases, with 15 bases lying between them. CDR3 sequence (DNA): TGTGCCAGCAGTTCGGGAATATGGGGAAATCAGCCCCAGCATTTT. It encodes CASSSGIWGNQPQHF. The full variable domain, with the rest looked up from reference TRBV2 and TRBJ1-5, is EPEVTQTPSHQVTQMGQEVILRCVPISNHLYFYWYRQILGQKVEFLVSFYNNEISEKSEIFDDQFSVERPDGSNFTLKIRSTKLEDSAMYFCASSSGIWGNQPQHFGDGTRLSIL.

This clone has a handful of counts. V usage is TRBV12-5 and J usage is TRBJ1-1; D perhaps matches TRBD1 (6 bases). The CDR3 consists of 14 residues. Germline V lookup: CDR1 LGHNT, CDR2 FRNRAP. Trimming took 2 bases from V and 3 from J, leaving 10 bases between them. CDR3 nucleotides: TGTGCTAGTGGTTTGTCGTCAGGGGACACTGAAGCTTTCTTT. It is translated as CASGLSSGDTEAFF.

The chain carries TRBV9 and TRBJ2-5; no clear D gene. V was pared by 0 bases and J by 4 bases, with 10 bases between. Germline assignment: CDR1 SGDLS and CDR2 YYNGEE. This CDR3 is built from 14 residues. CDR3 DNA: TGTGCCAGCAGCGTAGGTGGTAGCACAGAGACCCAGTACTTC. Amino acid sequence: CASSVGGSTETQYF.

The V gene is TRBV4-1, the J gene TRBJ1-1; no firm D call. Germline CDR1 MGHRA, CDR2 YSYEKL. Trimming pared 0 bases from V and 1 base from J, leaving 9 bases between. The CDR3 is made up of 15 amino acids. The CDR3 DNA reads TGCGCCAGCAGCCAAGATGGTTGGGGGAACACTGAAGCTTTCTTT. It is translated as CASSQDGWGNTEAFF.

This clone was counted once. The chain joins TRBV30 to TRBJ2-5; a weak D match, TRBD1 (5 bases). Trimming cost V 4 bases and J 0 bases, with 9 bases left between them. The CDR3 is 13 residues long. In germline, CDR1 is GTSNPN, CDR2 SVGIG (reference sequence). The DNA for the CDR3 is TGTGCCTGGACCGACAGTAACCAAGAGACCCAGTACTTC. It specifies CAWTDSNQETQYF.

The sample holds a few counts of this clone. The gene calls are TRBV16 and TRBJ1-1; D remains ambiguous. This CDR3 is built from 13 residues. Trimming removed 1 base from V and 7 bases from J, with 10 bases in between. Germline CDR1 and CDR2: KGHSY and FQNENV. The CDR3 DNA sequence: TGTGCCAGCAGCCAATGGGGTCCCAGTGAAGCTTTCTTT. It codes for CASSQWGPSEAFF.

The V call is TRBV19, the J call TRBJ2-2, with 7 bases fitting TRBD1. Germline trimming cut 3 bases from V and 6 bases from J; bases unmatched to any gene: 10. There are 16 residues in the CDR3. Germline lookup yields CDR1 LNHDA and CDR2 SQIVND (reference sequence). The CDR3 nucleotides read TGTGCCAGTAGTATTCAGGGGGTAGGGCCCCCCGGGGAGCTGTTTTTT. Translation gives CASSIQGVGPPGELFF.

V gene TRBV6-5 combines with J gene TRBJ1-1; D perhaps matches TRBD1 (6 bases). The germline gives CDR1 MNHEY, CDR2 SVGAGI. V lost 6 bases to trimming and J lost 0 bases, with 14 bases between them. This CDR3 region has 15 residues. The CDR3 region is CASRELRGLNTEAFF. The CDR3 bases are TGTGCCAGCAGGGAACTCAGGGGTTTGAACACTGAAGCTTTCTTT.

This chain connects TRBV19 to TRBJ2-2, with D maybe TRBD1 (6 bases). CDR1 LNHDA and CDR2 SQIVND come from the germline V gene (reference sequence). The CDR3 is made up of 14 amino acids. V gave up 7 bases and J gave up 7 bases, with 16 bases separating them. The CDR3 DNA follows: TGTGCCAGTAAGGTCAGGGGCAATAACGGGGAGCTGTTTTTT. This translates into CASKVRGNNGELFF.

This chain links TRBV7-2 with TRBJ1-6; D unclear. Per germline, CDR1 SGHTA and CDR2 FQGNSA. With 0 bases removed from V and 14 bases from J, the gap between germline ends came to 8 bases. CDR3 size: 12 residues. Here the CDR3 DNA reads TGTGCCAGCAGCTTAGCGGGCAGAACCCTCCACTTT. As protein: CASSLAGRTLHF.

The chain joins TRBV27 to TRBJ2-2, with D perhaps TRBD1 or TRBD2 (6 bases each). The CDR3 covers 15 residues. In germline, CDR1 is MNHEY, CDR2 SMNVEV (reference sequence). With 5 bases removed from V and 3 bases from J, the gap between germline ends came to 13 bases. CDR3 DNA: TGTGCCAGCAGTAGAAGGGGGGTTGACACCGGGGAGCTGTTTTTT. It codes for CASSRRGVDTGELFF.

This sequence joins TRBV4-3 and TRBJ2-3; 9 bases are a match to TRBD2. V trimming: 1 base; J trimming: 1 base; junction bases outside the gene matches: 3. CDR1 and CDR2 (germline): LGHNA, YSLEER. CDR3 length: 16 residues. In DNA form, the CDR3 reads TGCGCCAGCAGCCAAGTCAAGCGGGGGGGCACAGATACGCAGTATTTT. Protein: CASSQVKRGGTDTQYF.

The V call is TRBV7-9, the J call TRBJ2-1; 7 bases match TRBD1. Trimming took 3 bases from V and 14 from J; bases not matched to a gene: 10. Germline V gives CDR1 SEHNR, CDR2 FQNEAQ (reference sequence). This CDR3 is 13 amino acids long. In DNA form, the CDR3 reads TGTGCCAGCAGCTTGGACGGAGACAGGGCAGAGTTCTTC. Translated, it gives CASSLDGDRAEFF.

This chain links TRBV11-2 with TRBJ2-5; 7 bases agree with TRBD2. The CDR3 runs 16 residues. V was clipped by 3 bases and J by 5 bases; unmatched bases: 12. The germline V gene has CDR1 SGHAT and CDR2 FQNNGV. CDR3 sequence: CASSLGRGTNWETQYF. The CDR3 DNA reads TGTGCCAGCAGCTTGGGACGCGGGACTAATTGGGAGACCCAGTACTTC.

This chain uses TRBV7-8 with TRBJ2-2, with no clear D. V gave up 6 bases and J gave up 8 bases, with 10 bases separating them. CDR1 and CDR2 from the germline V gene are SGHVS and FQNEAQ. The CDR3 spans 12 residues. The CDR3 nucleotides are TGTGCCAGCAGGCCAGGATTGGGGGAGCTGTTTTTT. Its translation is CASRPGLGELFF.

This clone was seen only once. The gene calls are TRBV30 and TRBJ2-1, with 12 bases identical to TRBD2. J was trimmed by 4 bases and V by 6 bases; bases with no gene match: 1. Germline V gene data show CDR1 as GTSNPN and CDR2 as SVGIG (reference sequence). The CDR3 is 13 residues long. The CDR3, as DNA: TGTGCCTGCGGACTAGCGGGATACAATGAGCAGTTCTTC. Translated: CACGLAGYNEQFF.

This CDR3 is CATSRDRAVSTDTQYF. CDR3 sequence (DNA): TGTGCCACCAGCAGAGATAGGGCGGTGAGCACAGATACGCAGTATTTT. The genes are TRBV15 and TRBJ2-3; no firm D call. The CDR3 is 16 residues long. V was shortened by 0 bases and J by 0 bases, with 10 bases between the two germline ends. Germline CDR1 LNHNV, CDR2 YYDKDF (reference sequence).

This chain joins TRBV11-2 and TRBJ2-3; 10 bases are shared with TRBD2. Germline V CDR1 and CDR2: SGHAT, FQNNGV. The CDR3 contains 18 residues. The junction had 15 bases not matched to a gene; V was cut back by 5 bases and J by 4 bases. Here the CDR3 DNA reads TGTGCCAGCAGCCGGGCTGCCGCGGCTAGCGGGGGTGCAGATACGCAGTATTTT. Protein sequence: CASSRAAAASGGADTQYF.

The rearrangement links TRBV4-1 to TRBJ2-1; TRBD2 agrees at 12 bases. V shed 4 bases and J 16 bases; nucleotides not matched to a gene: 23. Germline-derived CDR1 and CDR2 are MGHRA and YSYEKL. CDR3 length: 18 amino acids. The CDR3 spells CASSPRSGLAGYVGSNFF. CDR3 nucleotide sequence: TGCGCCAGCAGCCCCCGTTCCGGACTAGCGGGGTATGTCGGGTCCAATTTCTTC.

The gene calls are TRBV19 and TRBJ2-7; 9 bases are a match to TRBD2. Trimming at V came to 6 bases and at J to 3 bases, leaving 12 bases not matched to a gene. From germline, CDR1 is LNHDA and CDR2 SQIVND (reference sequence). This CDR3 is 16 amino acids long. The CDR3 spells CASRGLAGPSNYEQYF. DNA for the CDR3: TGTGCCAGTAGAGGTCTAGCGGGACCCTCTAACTACGAGCAGTACTTC.

The rearrangement joins TRBV30 to TRBJ1-4, with 7 bases matching TRBD1. Germline V CDR1 and CDR2: GTSNPN, SVGIG (reference sequence). Trimming removed 1 base from V and 1 base from J; junction bases left unmatched: 3. The CDR3 is made up of 15 amino acids. CDR3 DNA: TGTGCCTGGAGTGGGACAGGCGTAACTAATGAAAAACTGTTTTTT. It is translated as CAWSGTGVTNEKLFF.

This clone was seen only once. V gene TRBV4-1 combines with J gene TRBJ1-1, with D tentatively TRBD1 (6 bases). V was clipped by 4 bases and J by 6 bases, with 21 bases between them. CDR1 and CDR2 (germline): MGHRA, YSYEKL. The CDR3 consists of 16 residues. CDR3 sequence: CASSPLRGNWGAEAFF. The CDR3 coding sequence is TGCGCCAGCAGCCCACTGAGGGGGAACTGGGGCGCTGAAGCTTTCTTT.

The chain uses TRBV19 and TRBJ2-1; D tentatively reads TRBD1 or TRBD2 (5 bases each). CDR1 is LNHDA, CDR2 SQIVND, per germline (reference sequence). The CDR3 covers 18 residues. The V gene lost 3 bases and the J gene lost 4 bases, with 22 bases spanning the gap. The CDR3 reads CASSIRRAGTGVYNEQFF. CDR3 DNA sequence: TGTGCCAGTAGTATTCGACGAGCCGGGACCGGGGTATACAATGAGCAGTTCTTC.

The chain employs TRBV12-5 and TRBJ1-2; D is undetermined. The CDR3 totals 13 residues. From germline, CDR1 is LGHNT and CDR2 FRNRAP. The V gene lost 0 bases and the J gene lost 8 bases, with 10 bases spanning the gap. Here the CDR3 reads CASGLVGKRGYTF. DNA of the CDR3: TGTGCTAGTGGTTTGGTCGGGAAGCGGGGCTACACCTTC. The entire variable domain, with the rest obtained from reference TRBV12-5 and TRBJ1-2, is as follows: DARVTQTPRHKVTEMGQEVTMRCQPILGHNTVFWYRQTMMQGLELLAYFRNRAPLDDSGMPKDRFSAEMPDATLATLKIQPSEPRDSAVYFCASGLVGKRGYTFGSGTRLTVV.